Below are 30 T cell receptor beta chains sequenced from a single sample in a study of radiotherapy plus CTLA-4 blockade in lung cancer. Only in-frame clones appear in the TCRdb table, and some are missing; sequencing was by immunoSEQ multiplex PCR. This table has approximately 75,000 clones, roughly 78% appearing once. The source material was peripheral blood, sampled from a patient treated with radiotherapy plus ipilimumab. The source of these receptors is a human donor with non-small cell lung cancer who had a complete response to radiotherapy plus ipilimumab.

The chain couples TRBV30 to TRBJ1-2; 7 positions agree with TRBD1. This CDR3 has 15 residues. Germline-derived CDR1 and CDR2 are GTSNPN and SVGIG (reference sequence). Trimming at V came to 3 bases and at J to 8 bases, leaving 15 bases not matched to a gene. The CDR3 sequence: CAWRNTGVLLGGYTF. The DNA of the CDR3 is TGTGCCTGGAGGAATACAGGGGTTCTTCTGGGGGGCTACACCTTC.

The chain combines TRBV18 with TRBJ2-1, with TRBD1 matching 11 bases. V trimming: 3 bases; J trimming: 3 bases; junction bases outside the gene matches: 7. CDR3 length: 17 residues. In germline, CDR1 is KGHSH, CDR2 LQKENI. CDR3 nucleotides: TGTGCCAGCTCACCCCCCCAGGGGACAGGGGGCTACAATGAGCAGTTCTTC. It yields the protein CASSPPQGTGGYNEQFF.

The chain's CDR3 is CASSPNMKGTGELFF. The CDR3 DNA reads TGTGCCAGCTCACCGAACATGAAGGGCACCGGGGAGCTGTTTTTT. V usage is TRBV18 and J usage is TRBJ2-2; D is undetermined. The CDR3 runs to 15 residues. V was cut by 3 bases and J by 4 bases, with 12 bases left in between. Germline V gives CDR1 KGHSH, CDR2 LQKENI.

V and J are TRBV7-2 and TRBJ2-1, with 11 bases matching TRBD2. Germline CDR1 is SGHTA and CDR2 is FQGNSA. The CDR3 contains 15 residues. Trimming took 5 bases from V and 8 from J; bases not matched to a gene: 8. The CDR3 loop is CASSAASGRNDEQFF. The CDR3 bases are TGTGCCAGCAGCGCTGCTAGCGGGAGGAATGATGAGCAGTTCTTC.

The chain is built from TRBV27 and TRBJ1-1; D not certain. Germline-derived CDR1 and CDR2 are MNHEY and SMNVEV (reference sequence). V lost 6 bases and J 0 bases, leaving 5 bases between the germline ends. The CDR3 totals 12 residues. The CDR3 nucleotides read TGTGCCAGCAGAAAATTGAACACTGAAGCTTTCTTT. Residues: CASRKLNTEAFF.

The V and J genes are TRBV7-2 and TRBJ1-1, with D uncertain. The CDR3 has 14 amino acids. Germline CDR1 reads SGHTA; CDR2 reads FQGNSA. Trimming cost V 1 base and J 6 bases, with 12 bases left between them. DNA for the CDR3: TGTGCCAGCAGCTTAGTCCGAGGGTCTTCTGAAGCTTTCTTT. It encodes CASSLVRGSSEAFF.

The chain carries TRBV7-2 and TRBJ1-5; 7 nucleotides line up with TRBD1. Germline V gives CDR1 SGHTA, CDR2 FQGNSA. Germline trimming cut 4 bases from V and 4 bases from J; bases unmatched to any gene: 7. The CDR3 consists of 15 residues. The CDR3 DNA reads TGTGCCAGCAGCTCACCAGGGGGTTCGAATCAGCCCCAGCATTTT. This sequence encodes CASSSPGGSNQPQHF. Supplemented by reference TRBV7-2 and TRBJ1-5, the full variable domain reads GAGVSQSPSNKVTEKGKDVELRCDPISGHTALYWYRQSLGQGLEFLIYFQGNSAPDKSGLPSDRFSAERTGGSVSTLTIQRTQQEDSAVYLCASSSPGGSNQPQHFGDGTRLSIL.

The CDR3 DNA reads TGCGCCAGCAGCCGTTACCTCACGGGCGGTAATCAGCCCCAGCATTTT. Its protein is CASSRYLTGGNQPQHF. J is TRBJ1-5 and V is TRBV4-3; D not certain. The V end was cut by 4 bases, the J end by 4 bases, with 17 bases between. CDR1 and CDR2 from the germline V gene are LGHNA and YSLEER. This CDR3 spans 16 amino acids.

V and J are TRBV19 and TRBJ1-2; D may be TRBD1 (5 bases). This CDR3 comprises 15 residues. CDR1 and CDR2 (germline): LNHDA, SQIVND (reference sequence). The germline V and J ends were trimmed by 2 bases and 4 bases, with 14 bases remaining between them. The CDR3 region has the DNA TGTGCCAGTAGTATAAATCTGGGCAGGGTCTATGGCTACACCTTC. It translates to CASSINLGRVYGYTF.

In its sample, this clone was seen a few times. This chain links TRBV4-3 with TRBJ1-2; 7 bases align to TRBD1. V lost 5 bases and J lost 5; bases outside the gene matches: 17. The CDR3 consists of 17 residues. Germline V CDR1 and CDR2: LGHNA, YSLEER. Here the CDR3 reads CASSATSLKTGHYGYTF. CDR3 nucleotide sequence: TGCGCCAGCAGCGCGACCTCACTAAAGACAGGGCATTATGGCTACACCTTC.

The V call is TRBV27, the J call TRBJ2-1, with TRBD1 matching 8 bases. V lost 4 bases, J lost 3 bases, and 8 bases stayed unmatched. CDR3 length: 16 amino acids. In germline, CDR1 is MNHEY, CDR2 SMNVEV (reference sequence). The CDR3 region is CASSSTQGAIYNEQFF. For the CDR3, the DNA is TGTGCCAGCAGTTCAACTCAGGGGGCTATCTACAATGAGCAGTTCTTC.

This clone appeared a few times. The V gene is TRBV4-3, the J gene TRBJ2-1; 8 nucleotides match TRBD2. V was pared by 6 bases and J by 6 bases, with 10 bases of the junction left unmatched. Germline V lookup: CDR1 LGHNA, CDR2 YSLEER. This CDR3 has 15 amino acids. DNA for the CDR3: TGCGCCAGCAGACTTACAGCGGGGGTTCGCAATGAGCAGTTCTTC. This gives the protein CASRLTAGVRNEQFF.

The chain carries TRBV2 and TRBJ1-2, with D possibly matching TRBD1 (5 bases). Trimming removed 6 bases at V and 3 bases at J, with 14 bases between. Germline CDR1 reads SNHLY; CDR2 reads FYNNEI. The length of the CDR3 is 14 residues. In nucleotides, the CDR3 is TGTGCCAGCAGGACCATGGGGGGGTACTATGGCTACACCTTC. Protein: CASRTMGGYYGYTF.

The chain employs TRBV19 and TRBJ1-6; 11 bases align to TRBD1. From germline, CDR1 is LNHDA and CDR2 SQIVND (reference sequence). The V and J ends lost 6 bases and 9 bases, in that order; junction bases with no gene match: 7. The CDR3 has 15 residues. The CDR3 here is CASSPGTGGSSPLHF. The CDR3 DNA reads as TGTGCCAGTAGCCCCGGGACAGGGGGAAGTTCACCCCTCCACTTT.

The genes are TRBV7-2 and TRBJ2-1; 10 bases match TRBD1. The germline V gene has CDR1 SGHTA and CDR2 FQGNSA. Losses at the gene ends were 5 bases for V and 8 bases for J; bases not matched to a gene: 9. The CDR3 contains 15 residues. The CDR3 spells CASSPTTGGIDEQFF. The CDR3 DNA reads as TGTGCCAGCAGCCCCACGACAGGGGGCATCGATGAGCAGTTCTTC.

The chain recombines TRBV7-8 with TRBJ2-2; D is undetermined. The CDR3 loop spans 12 amino acids. The V and J ends lost 1 base and 4 bases respectively, with 1 base between them. Germline values: CDR1 SGHVS, CDR2 FQNEAQ. Here the CDR3 DNA reads TGTGCCAGCAGCTTAGGCACCGGGGAGCTGTTTTTT. As protein: CASSLGTGELFF.

The V and J genes are TRBV5-5 and TRBJ1-5; TRBD1 aligns across 8 bases. V dropped 3 bases and J dropped 6; count of bases not matched to a gene: 8. The CDR3 extends over 15 amino acids. Germline CDR1 and CDR2: SGHKS and YYEKEE (reference sequence). Here the CDR3 DNA reads TGTGCCAGCAGCTCTACAGGGGGGTTCGGTCAGCCCCAGCATTTT. Its protein is CASSSTGGFGQPQHF.

The chain has TRBV27 and TRBJ2-7; possibly TRBD2 for D (6 bases). V lost 8 bases and J 4 bases, leaving 21 bases between the germline ends. This CDR3 comprises 15 residues. Germline CDR1 reads MNHEY; CDR2 reads SMNVEV (reference sequence). The CDR3 is CASFRIAGPHYEQYF. The CDR3 nucleotides read TGTGCCAGCTTCCGAATCGCGGGACCCCATTACGAGCAGTACTTC.

V usage is TRBV7-2 and J usage is TRBJ2-3; D is perhaps TRBD2 (6 bases). Trimming stripped 0 bases from V and 6 bases from J, with 25 bases between. Per germline, CDR1 SGHTA and CDR2 FQGNSA. The CDR3 has 19 amino acids. The CDR3 DNA follows: TGTGCCAGCAGCTTAGCGGGAGGTTCGAAGGGTAGGGAGGCGGATACGCAGTATTTT. This codes for CASSLAGGSKGREADTQYF.

The chain joins TRBV28 to TRBJ1-5, with 11 nucleotides matching TRBD1. The CDR3 spans 16 residues. The V gene's germline CDR1 is MDHEN and CDR2 SYDVKM. Germline trimming cut 3 bases from V and 8 bases from J; bases unmatched to any gene: 9. CDR3 DNA sequence: TGTGCCAGCAGTTTCCCTGGACAGGGGGCTGGAGAGCCCCAGCATTTT. As protein: CASSFPGQGAGEPQHF.

The chain recombines TRBV27 with TRBJ1-5; no firm D call. This CDR3 region has 13 residues. Trimming left V 0 bases short and J 7 bases short, with 7 bases between. Germline-derived CDR1 and CDR2 are MNHEY and SMNVEV (reference sequence). The CDR3 region has the DNA TGTGCCAGCAGTTTATCCACGGTACAGCCCCAGCATTTT. Protein: CASSLSTVQPQHF.

This chain connects TRBV6-1 to TRBJ2-7, with 13 bases lining up with TRBD2. V trimming: 6 bases; J trimming: 7 bases; junction bases outside the gene matches: 9. CDR1 MNHNS and CDR2 SASEGT come from the germline V gene. This CDR3 has 15 residues. The CDR3 reads CASRRGTSGIWEQYV. In DNA form, the CDR3 reads TGTGCCAGCAGACGAGGGACTAGCGGGATCTGGGAGCAGTACGTC.

The chain couples TRBV18 to TRBJ2-1; D gene ambiguous. CDR1 KGHSH and CDR2 LQKENI come from the germline V gene. The V gene lost 0 bases and the J gene lost 4 bases, with 13 bases spanning the gap. The CDR3 consists of 16 residues. CDR3: CASSPPKALGYNEQFF. The DNA for the CDR3 is TGTGCCAGCTCACCACCGAAGGCCCTGGGGTACAATGAGCAGTTCTTC.

This sequence joins TRBV27 and TRBJ2-1; TRBD1 matches 9 bases. Germline CDR1 is MNHEY and CDR2 is SMNVEV (reference sequence). V trimming: 11 bases; J trimming: 6 bases; junction bases outside the gene matches: 8. The CDR3 totals 13 residues. This chain's CDR3 is CAAGGTGPNEQFF. CDR3 in DNA: TGTGCCGCGGGTGGGACAGGGCCCAATGAGCAGTTCTTC.

The chain employs TRBV19 and TRBJ1-2; D gene unclear. Trimming cost V 3 bases and J 6 bases, with 8 bases left between them. CDR1 is LNHDA and CDR2 is SQIVND in the germline V gene (reference sequence). The CDR3 loop spans 12 amino acids. Written as DNA, the CDR3 is TGTGCCAGTAGTATTTCCCAGAATGGCTACACCTTC. It codes for CASSISQNGYTF. The whole variable domain, filled in from reference TRBV19 and TRBJ1-2, reads DGGITQSPKYLFRKEGQNVTLSCEQNLNHDAMYWYRQDPGQGLRLIYYSQIVNDFQKGDIAEGYSVSREKKESFPLTVTSAQKNPTAFYLCASSISQNGYTFGSGTRLTVV.

This chain connects TRBV19 to TRBJ1-2; TRBD1 might be the D (5 bases). V was clipped by 5 bases and J by 0 bases, with 16 bases between them. The CDR3 contains 16 residues. Germline V gene data show CDR1 as LNHDA and CDR2 as SQIVND (reference sequence). The CDR3 sequence is CASSSPRDLANYGYTF. The CDR3 coding sequence is TGTGCCAGTAGTTCCCCCCGGGACTTAGCTAACTATGGCTACACCTTC.

This rearrangement joins TRBV7-2 to TRBJ2-7; 10 bases are shared with TRBD1. V trimming: 3 bases; J trimming: 0 bases; junction bases outside the gene matches: 2. This CDR3 contains 15 residues. Germline V gene sequence: CDR1 SGHTA, CDR2 FQGNSA. CDR3 amino acids: CASSLGQGSSYEQYF. CDR3 nucleotide sequence: TGTGCCAGCAGCTTGGGACAGGGGAGCTCCTACGAGCAGTACTTC.

This chain uses TRBV29-1 with TRBJ1-2, with D perhaps TRBD1 (5 bases). Trimming pared 5 bases from V and 4 bases from J, leaving 17 bases between. The CDR3 totals 14 residues. Looked up from germline, CDR1 is SQVTM and CDR2 is ANQGSEA. CDR3: CSVSTEIGGYGYTF. CDR3 coding DNA: TGCAGCGTTTCAACAGAAATTGGGGGCTATGGCTACACCTTC.

In its sample, this clone ranks as medium-sized. This chain connects TRBV2 to TRBJ1-2, with TRBD1 as a possible D gene (5 bases). Trimming removed 6 bases from V and 4 bases from J, with 15 bases in between. Germline V gene lookup returns CDR1 SNHLY and CDR2 FYNNEI. The CDR3 is 14 residues long. In nucleotides, the CDR3 is TGTGCCAGCAGGCCAGGGCTGCTGACCTATGGCTACACCTTC. Translating gives CASRPGLLTYGYTF.

This clone has just a few counts. V is TRBV4-1 and J is TRBJ1-3, with no clear D. This CDR3 is 15 amino acids long. The germline V gene has CDR1 MGHRA and CDR2 YSYEKL. The germline V and J ends were trimmed by 1 base and 3 bases, with 10 bases remaining between them. The CDR3 coding sequence is TGCGCCAGCAGCCAAGGTGAAGTGGGTGGAAACACCATATATTTT. It specifies CASSQGEVGGNTIYF.